What follows is one TCR beta chain and its context. This clone was recorded only once. Its antigen is unknown. No qualities accompany the bases; no much larger clone lies one base away. A solitary read yields weak support. The data were taken from a study of metastatic and nonmetastatic thyroid tumors (dated by TCRdb to about 2020). Study-level background: Repertoires from peripheral blood and from tumor or nodule tissue samples of malignant and benign thyroid patients were compared. General study outcomes and caveats: In both blood and tumor samples, malignant tumors were reported to have significantly higher TCR beta diversity than benign nodules.

Libraries were prepared through PCR. For sequencing, an Illumina HiSeq 4000 was employed. The TCR beta-chain CDR3 region of each patient was profiled by high-throughput sequencing. The authors processed their data as follows. CDR3 differences across clinicopathological groups were used to build a classifier for discriminating distant-metastatic papillary thyroid cancer patients. The Shannon index was used to assess repertoire diversity, and the Morisita-Horn index was used to assess tumor-blood repertoire similarity. TCRdb trimmed public reads at Q25 via fastp, called clones via MiXCR and kept in-frame beta chains. The authors' filters were not applied to this entry. This sample is represented by 23,000 or so clones; over 20% of them were singletons. The ten largest clones take up approximately 8% of the sample. None of the patients had been given any treatment before thyroid surgery. Using T-cell receptor beta sequencing, the study looked back at clinical samples from patients collected from about 2011 to 2019.

The germline ends are 15 bases apart after V is trimmed by 4 bases and J by 5 bases. The cysteine opens and the phenylalanine closes a CDR3 of 15 amino acids. Only the CDR3 DNA stays, 45 bases, in frame from base 1. The sequence joins TRBV12-3 or TRBV12-4 to TRBJ2-1; a tentative D call is TRBD1 (5 bases match). Sequencing was done on a sample of blood. This TCR was recovered from a female donor with papillary thyroid cancer or a benign thyroid nodule (not recorded which). Some clones in this sample may be carry-over from other donors' samples. The CDR3 protein sequence reads: CASSSHRLPDNEQFF. DNA sequence: TGTGCCAGCAGTTCCCACAGGTTACCTGACAATGAGCAGTTCTTC.